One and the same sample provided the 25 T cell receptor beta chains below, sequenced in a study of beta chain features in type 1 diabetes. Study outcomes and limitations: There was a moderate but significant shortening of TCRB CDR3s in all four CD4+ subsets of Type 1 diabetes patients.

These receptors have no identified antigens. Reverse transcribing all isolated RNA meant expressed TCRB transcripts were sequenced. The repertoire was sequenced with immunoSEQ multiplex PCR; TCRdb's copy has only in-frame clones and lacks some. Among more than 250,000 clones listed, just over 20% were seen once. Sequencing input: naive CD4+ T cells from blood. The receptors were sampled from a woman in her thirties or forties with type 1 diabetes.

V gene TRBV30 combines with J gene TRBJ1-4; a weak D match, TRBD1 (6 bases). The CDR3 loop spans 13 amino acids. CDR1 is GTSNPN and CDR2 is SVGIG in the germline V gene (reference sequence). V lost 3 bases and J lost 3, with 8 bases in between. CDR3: CAWRDSPNEKLFF. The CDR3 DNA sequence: TGTGCCTGGAGGGACAGCCCTAATGAAAAACTGTTTTTT.

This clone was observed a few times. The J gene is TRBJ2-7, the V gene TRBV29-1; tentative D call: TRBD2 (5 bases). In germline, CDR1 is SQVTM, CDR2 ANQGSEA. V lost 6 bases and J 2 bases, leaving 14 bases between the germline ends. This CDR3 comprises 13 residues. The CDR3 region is CSVAGIPPYEQYF. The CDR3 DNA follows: TGCAGCGTAGCCGGGATTCCTCCCTACGAGCAGTACTTC.

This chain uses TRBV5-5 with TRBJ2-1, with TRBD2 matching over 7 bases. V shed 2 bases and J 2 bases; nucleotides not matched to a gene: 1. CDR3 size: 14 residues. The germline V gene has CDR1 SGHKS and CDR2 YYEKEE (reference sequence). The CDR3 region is CASSFGGAYNEQFF. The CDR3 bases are TGTGCCAGCAGCTTTGGGGGGGCCTACAATGAGCAGTTCTTC.

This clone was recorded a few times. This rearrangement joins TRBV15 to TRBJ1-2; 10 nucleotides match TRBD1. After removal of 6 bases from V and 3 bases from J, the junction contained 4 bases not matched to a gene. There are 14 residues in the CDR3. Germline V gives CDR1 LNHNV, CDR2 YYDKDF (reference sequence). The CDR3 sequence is CATSWDRGDYGYTF. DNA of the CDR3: TGTGCCACCAGTTGGGACAGGGGAGACTATGGCTACACCTTC.

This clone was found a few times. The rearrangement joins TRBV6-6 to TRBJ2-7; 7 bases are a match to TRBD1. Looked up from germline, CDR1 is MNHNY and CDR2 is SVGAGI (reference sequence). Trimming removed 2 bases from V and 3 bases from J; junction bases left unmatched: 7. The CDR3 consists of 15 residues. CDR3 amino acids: CASSYPGQTFYEQYF. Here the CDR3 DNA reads TGTGCCAGCAGTTACCCGGGACAGACATTCTACGAGCAGTACTTC.

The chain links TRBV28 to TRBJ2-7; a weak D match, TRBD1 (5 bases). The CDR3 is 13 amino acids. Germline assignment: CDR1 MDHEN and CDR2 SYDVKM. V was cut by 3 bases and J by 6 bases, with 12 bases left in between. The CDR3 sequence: CASSLMKRGEQYF. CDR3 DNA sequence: TGTGCCAGCAGTTTGATGAAAAGGGGCGAGCAGTACTTC.

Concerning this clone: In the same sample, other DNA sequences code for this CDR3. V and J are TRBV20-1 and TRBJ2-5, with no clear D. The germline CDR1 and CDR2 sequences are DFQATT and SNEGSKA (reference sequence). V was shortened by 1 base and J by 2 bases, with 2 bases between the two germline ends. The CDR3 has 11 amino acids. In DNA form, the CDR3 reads TGCAGTGCTAGAGCGCAAGAGACCCAGTACTTC. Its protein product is CSARAQETQYF.

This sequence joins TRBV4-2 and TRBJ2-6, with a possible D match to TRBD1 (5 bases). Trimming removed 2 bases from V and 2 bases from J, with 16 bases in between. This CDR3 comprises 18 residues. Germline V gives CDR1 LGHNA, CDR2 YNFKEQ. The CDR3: CASSQTTQGEAGANVLTF. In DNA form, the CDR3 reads TGTGCCAGCAGCCAAACGACACAAGGGGAAGCTGGGGCCAACGTCCTGACTTTC.

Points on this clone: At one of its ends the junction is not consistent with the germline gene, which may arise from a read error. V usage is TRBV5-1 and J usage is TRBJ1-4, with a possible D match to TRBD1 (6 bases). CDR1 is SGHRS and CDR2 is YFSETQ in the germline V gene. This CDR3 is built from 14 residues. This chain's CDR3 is CASSLGTTNEKLFF. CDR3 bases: TGCGCCAGCAGCCTCGGGACAACAAATGAAAAACTGTTTTTT.

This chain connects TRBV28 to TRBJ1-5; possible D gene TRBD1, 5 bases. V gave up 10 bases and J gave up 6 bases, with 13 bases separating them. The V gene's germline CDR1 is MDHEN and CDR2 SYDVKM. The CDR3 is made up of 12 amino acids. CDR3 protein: CATGGPGQPQHF. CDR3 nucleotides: TGTGCCACCGGGGGTCCGGGTCAGCCCCAGCATTTT.

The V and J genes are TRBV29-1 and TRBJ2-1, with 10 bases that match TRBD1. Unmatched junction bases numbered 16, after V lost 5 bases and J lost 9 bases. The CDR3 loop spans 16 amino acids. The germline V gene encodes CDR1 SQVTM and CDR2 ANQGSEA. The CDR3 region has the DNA TGCAGCGTTCACCCGCCCGGGACAGGGGTGACAAGTGAGCAGTTCTTC. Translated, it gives CSVHPPGTGVTSEQFF.

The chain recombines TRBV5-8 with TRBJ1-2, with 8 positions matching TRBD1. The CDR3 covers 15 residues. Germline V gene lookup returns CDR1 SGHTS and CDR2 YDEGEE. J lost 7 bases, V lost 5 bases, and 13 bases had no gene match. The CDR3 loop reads CASSPDGRGRGGYTF. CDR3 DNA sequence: TGTGCCAGCAGTCCAGATGGCAGGGGGCGAGGTGGCTACACCTTC.

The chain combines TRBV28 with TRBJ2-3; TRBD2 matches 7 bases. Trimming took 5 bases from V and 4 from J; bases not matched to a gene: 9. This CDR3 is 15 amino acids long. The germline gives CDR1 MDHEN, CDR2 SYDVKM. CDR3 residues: CASSPSGEGPDTQYF. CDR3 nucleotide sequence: TGTGCCAGCAGTCCCTCCGGGGAGGGCCCAGATACGCAGTATTTT.

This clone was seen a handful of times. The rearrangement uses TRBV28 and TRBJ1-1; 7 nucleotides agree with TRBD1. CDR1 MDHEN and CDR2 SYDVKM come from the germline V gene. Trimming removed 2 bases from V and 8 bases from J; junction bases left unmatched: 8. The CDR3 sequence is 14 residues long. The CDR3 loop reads CASSLTGQTREAFF. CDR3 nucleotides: TGTGCCAGCAGTTTAACGGGACAGACTAGGGAAGCTTTCTTT.

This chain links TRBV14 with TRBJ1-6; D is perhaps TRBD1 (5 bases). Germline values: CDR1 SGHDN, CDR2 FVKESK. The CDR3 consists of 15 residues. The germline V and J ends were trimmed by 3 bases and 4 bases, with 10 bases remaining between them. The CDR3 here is CASSHRQFYNSPLHF. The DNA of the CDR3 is TGTGCCAGCAGCCACAGACAGTTTTATAATTCACCCCTCCACTTT.

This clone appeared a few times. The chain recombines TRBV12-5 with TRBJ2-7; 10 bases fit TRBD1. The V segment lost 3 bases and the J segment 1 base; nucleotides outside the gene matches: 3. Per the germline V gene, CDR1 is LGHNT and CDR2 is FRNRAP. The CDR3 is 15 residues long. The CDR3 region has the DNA TGTGCTAGTGGTTTCGGGACAGGGGATTCCTACGAGCAGTACTTC. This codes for CASGFGTGDSYEQYF.

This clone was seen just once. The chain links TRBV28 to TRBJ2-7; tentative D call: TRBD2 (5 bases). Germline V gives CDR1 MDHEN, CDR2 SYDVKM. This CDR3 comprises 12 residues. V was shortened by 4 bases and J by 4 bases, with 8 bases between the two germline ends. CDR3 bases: TGTGCCAGCAGTTGGACTCTTTACGAGCAGTACTTC. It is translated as CASSWTLYEQYF. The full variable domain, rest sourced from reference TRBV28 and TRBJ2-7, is DVKVTQSSRYLVKRTGEKVFLECVQDMDHENMFWYRQDPGLGLRLIYFSYDVKMKEKGDIPEGYSVSREKKERFSLILESASTNQTSMYLCASSWTLYEQYFGPGTRLTVT.

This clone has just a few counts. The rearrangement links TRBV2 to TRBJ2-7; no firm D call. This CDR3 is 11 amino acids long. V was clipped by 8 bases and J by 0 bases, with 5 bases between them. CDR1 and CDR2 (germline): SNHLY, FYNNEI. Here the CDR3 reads CASDFSYEQYF. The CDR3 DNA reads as TGTGCCAGCGACTTCTCCTACGAGCAGTACTTC.

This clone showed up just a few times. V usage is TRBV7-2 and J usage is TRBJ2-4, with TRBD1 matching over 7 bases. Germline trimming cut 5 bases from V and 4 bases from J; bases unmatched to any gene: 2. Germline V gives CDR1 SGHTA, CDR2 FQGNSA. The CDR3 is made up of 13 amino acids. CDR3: CASSPGQKNIQYF. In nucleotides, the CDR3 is TGTGCCAGCAGCCCGGGACAGAAAAACATTCAGTACTTC. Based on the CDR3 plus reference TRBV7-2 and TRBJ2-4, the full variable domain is GAGVSQSPSNKVTEKGKDVELRCDPISGHTALYWYRQSLGQGLEFLIYFQGNSAPDKSGLPSDRFSAERTGGSVSTLTIQRTQQEDSAVYLCASSPGQKNIQYFGAGTRLSVL.

CDR3 in amino acids: CASSQDRVGWTGGDNEQFF. The DNA for the CDR3 is TGCGCCAGCAGCCAAGATCGGGTTGGTTGGACAGGGGGGGACAATGAGCAGTTCTTC. The rearrangement joins TRBV4-1 to TRBJ2-1, with 10 bases matching TRBD1. CDR3 length: 19 amino acids. Germline lookup yields CDR1 MGHRA and CDR2 YSYEKL. Losses at the gene ends were 0 bases for V and 5 bases for J; bases not matched to a gene: 13.

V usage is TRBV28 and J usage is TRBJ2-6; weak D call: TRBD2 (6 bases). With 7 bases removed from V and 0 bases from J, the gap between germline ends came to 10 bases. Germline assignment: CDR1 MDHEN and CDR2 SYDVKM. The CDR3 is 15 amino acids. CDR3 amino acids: CASMMRDSGANVLTF. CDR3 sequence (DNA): TGTGCCAGCATGATGCGGGACTCTGGGGCCAACGTCCTGACTTTC.

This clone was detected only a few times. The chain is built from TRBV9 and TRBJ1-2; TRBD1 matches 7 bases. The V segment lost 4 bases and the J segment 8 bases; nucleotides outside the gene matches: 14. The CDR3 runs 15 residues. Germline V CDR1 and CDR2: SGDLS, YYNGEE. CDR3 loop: CASSRDRAGIEGYTF. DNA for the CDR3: TGTGCCAGCAGCCGTGACAGGGCAGGTATAGAAGGCTACACCTTC.

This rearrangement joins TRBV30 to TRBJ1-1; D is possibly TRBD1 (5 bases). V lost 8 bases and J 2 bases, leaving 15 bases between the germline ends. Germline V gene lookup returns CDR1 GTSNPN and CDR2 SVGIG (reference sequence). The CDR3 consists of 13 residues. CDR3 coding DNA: TGTGCCGTGACAGCCGAGCTTAACACTGAAGCTTTCTTT. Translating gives CAVTAELNTEAFF.

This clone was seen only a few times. The CDR3 nucleotides are TGTGCCAGCAGCTCGGGGGGGGCCTACAATGAGCAGTTCTTC. It yields the protein CASSSGGAYNEQFF. The chain combines TRBV5-4 with TRBJ2-1, with 8 bases aligning to TRBD2. From germline, CDR1 is SGHNT and CDR2 YYREEE (reference sequence). J was trimmed by 2 bases and V by 3 bases; bases with no gene match: 1. This CDR3 has 14 residues.

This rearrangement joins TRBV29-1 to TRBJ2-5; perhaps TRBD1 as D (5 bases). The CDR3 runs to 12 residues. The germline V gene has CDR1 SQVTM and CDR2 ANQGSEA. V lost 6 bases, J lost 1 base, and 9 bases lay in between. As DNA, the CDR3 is TGCAGCGTGCGACAGTCCCAAGAGACCCAGTACTTC. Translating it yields CSVRQSQETQYF.